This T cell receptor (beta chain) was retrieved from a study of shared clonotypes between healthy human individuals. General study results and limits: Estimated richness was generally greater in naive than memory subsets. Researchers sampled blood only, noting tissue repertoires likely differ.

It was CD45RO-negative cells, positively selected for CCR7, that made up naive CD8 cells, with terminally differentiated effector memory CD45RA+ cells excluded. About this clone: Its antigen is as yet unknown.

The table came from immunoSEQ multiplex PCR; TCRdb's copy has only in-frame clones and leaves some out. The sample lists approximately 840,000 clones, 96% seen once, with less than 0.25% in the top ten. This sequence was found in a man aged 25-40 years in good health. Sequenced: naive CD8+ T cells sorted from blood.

The CDR3 region is CASSLASRGSNQPQHF. Here the CDR3 DNA reads TGTGCCAGCAGCTTGGCCAGTCGAGGGAGCAATCAGCCCCAGCATTTT. The chain carries TRBV5-6 and TRBJ1-5, with no clear D. The CDR3 runs to 16 residues. The V end lost 0 bases, the J end lost 1 base, and 11 bases lay between the germline ends. Germline lookup yields CDR1 SGHDT and CDR2 YYEEEE.